These T cell receptor beta chains were read from a single sample in a study. TCRdb passed the RT-PCR reads through MiXCR, listing each CDR3 protein once. Among 650,000 to 800,000 distinct CDR3 sequences, about 14% were seen once, and the ten largest hold 3% to 4.5%. Material: memory CD4+ T cells from blood. Source of these receptors: a female donor in good health, serving as a healthy control. Each CDR3 is given with its conserved first and last residue. A D gene is named only where the DNA matches it firmly. Not all rows give a size; the values are once, few, many and, for expanded clones, a class.

TRBD1	TRBV6-5	many	TRBJ2-7	TGTGCCAGCCGAGATCAAACGGGGACAGGGTATCGCTTC	CASRDQTGTGYRF
.	TRBV12-3/TRBV12-4	many	TRBJ1-5	TGTGCCAGCAGTTTTGGGGGGAATCAGCCCCAGCATTTT	CASSFGGNQPQHF
.	TRBV7-9	many	TRBJ1-1	TGTGCCAGCAGCTTAGAAGTTGCAAACACTGAAGCTTTCTTT	CASSLEVANTEAFF
.	TRBV3-1	.	TRBJ2-1	TGTGCCAGCAGCCTCCTCACTGTCAATGAGCAGTTCTTC	CASSLLTVNEQFF
TRBD1	TRBV6-1	.	TRBJ1-4	TGTGCCAGCAGGGCCGGGACAGCTAATGAAAAACTGTTTTTT	CASRAGTANEKLFF
.	TRBV20-1	.	TRBJ1-1	TGCAGTGCTGTCCAGGTGGGGTTAACTGAAGCTTTCTTT	CSAVQVGLTEAFF
.	TRBV7-7	many	TRBJ2-5	TGTGCCAGCAGCCAACGGGCGGAGGGACAAGAGACCCAGTACTTC	CASSQRAEGQETQYF
.	TRBV5-1	many	TRBJ2-1	TGCGCCAGCAGCTTGGGGACGACTACCATTCCAAGACAGTTCTTC	CASSLGTTTIPRQFF
.	TRBV20-1	.	TRBJ1-2	TGCAGTGCTAGTTTCGGGCCTACCTTTTATGGCTACACCTTC	CSASFGPTFYGYTF
.	TRBV3-1	.	TRBJ1-2	TGTGCCAGCAGCCAAGCGGGCTCTGGGAACTATGGCTACACCTTC	CASSQAGSGNYGYTF
.	TRBV7-2	.	TRBJ1-1	TGTGCCAGCAGCTTGCTTCGGACGGTGAACACTGAAGCTTTCTTT	CASSLLRTVNTEAFF
TRBD2	TRBV20-1	.	TRBJ2-7	TGCAGTGCTAGAGATAGACTAGCGGCCTACGAGCAGTACTTC	CSARDRLAAYEQYF
TRBD2	TRBV5-1	many	TRBJ2-1	TGCGCCAGCAGCTTGACGGCTAGCGGGAGCCCTGAGCAGTTCTTC	CASSLTASGSPEQFF
.	TRBV7-9	few	TRBJ2-1	TGTGCCAGCAGCAGCCCCACATACAATGAGCAGTTCTTC	CASSSPTYNEQFF
TRBD1	TRBV11-2	many	TRBJ1-1	TGTGCCACTCAGGGACAGATGAACACTGAAGCTTTCTTT	CATQGQMNTEAFF
TRBD1	TRBV7-8	few	TRBJ1-1	TGTGCCAGCAGCCCGCGACAGGGATTTGGGTCGGACACTGAAGCTTTCTTT	CASSPRQGFGSDTEAFF
TRBD1	TRBV20-1	.	TRBJ1-2	TGCAGTGCTAGAGCCATAGGGGGCTCTAACTATGGCTACACCTTC	CSARAIGGSNYGYTF
TRBD1	TRBV6-1	.	TRBJ1-1	TGTGCCAGCAGTGAGAGGGACAGGGGGCGAACTGAAGCTTTCTTT	CASSERDRGRTEAFF
.	TRBV20-1	.	TRBJ2-7	TGCAGTGCCCGATACGGCCAGGCCAAAACCTACGAGCAGTACTTC	CSARYGQAKTYEQYF
.	TRBV20-1	many	TRBJ2-7	TGCAGTGCCGCATTTACGGGGGTATACGAGCAGTACTTC	CSAAFTGVYEQYF
.	TRBV20-1	many	TRBJ2-7	TGCAGTGCTAGAGACAGGGTCCGGGGCGAGCAGTACTTC	CSARDRVRGEQYF
.	TRBV7-2	few	TRBJ1-2	TGTGCCAGCAGCAATCCATTTCCTTCGGCAGATGGCTACACCTTC	CASSNPFPSADGYTF
.	TRBV10-3	few	TRBJ1-1	TGTGCCATCAGACAGGGCACTGAAGCTTTCTTT	CAIRQGTEAFF
.	TRBV7-2	many	TRBJ1-2	TGTGCCAGCAGCTTAGTGGCCTATGGCTACACCTTC	CASSLVAYGYTF
TRBD2	TRBV29-1	.	TRBJ2-2	TGCAGCGTTCTAGCGGGTGGGGGCACCAGGGAGCTGTTTTTT	CSVLAGGGTRELFF
TRBD1	TRBV5-6	many	TRBJ1-4	TGTGCCAGCAGGAGGGACAGGGGAGCAACTAATGAAAAACTGTTTTTT	CASRRDRGATNEKLFF
TRBD1	TRBV5-1	many	TRBJ1-1	TGCGCCAGCAGCTGGGACAGAAGTACCACTGAAGCTTTCTTT	CASSWDRSTTEAFF
TRBD1	TRBV9	.	TRBJ1-6	TGTGCCAGCAGCGCACAGGGGAATAATTCACCCCTCCACTTT	CASSAQGNNSPLHF